This passage covers 24 T cell receptor beta chains from one sample sequenced in a study of technical replicates of blood from several donors (dated by TCRdb to between 2016 and 2019). To prepare the library, the immunoSEQ multiplex PCR assay was applied. As stored in TCRdb, this immuneACCESS dataset retains in-frame rearrangements with V and J assigned. A fraction of the clones does not appear; measured against another copy, unresolved V genes explain less than half of the discrepancy, and the remainder lacks a known reason. Across this sample there are more than 65,000 clones, with around 92% seen only once. The ten most abundant clones make up 0.41% of the sample. The specimen sequenced was T cells isolated from PBMCs. Every receptor here comes from a human donor in good health.

The rearrangement links TRBV15 to TRBJ2-7; a weak D match, TRBD2 (7 bases). This CDR3 contains 15 residues. CDR1 is LNHNV, CDR2 YYDKDF, per germline (reference sequence). V lost 1 base, J lost 2 bases, and 12 bases lay in between. The CDR3 protein is CATSRVREGAYEQYF. The CDR3 bases are TGTGCCACCAGCAGAGTCAGGGAGGGGGCCTACGAGCAGTACTTC.

The genes are TRBV4-1 and TRBJ2-5; a weak D match, TRBD2 (5 bases). CDR3 size: 16 residues. V was cut by 6 bases and J by 7 bases, with 24 bases left in between. Germline CDR1 and CDR2: MGHRA and YSYEKL. The CDR3 is CASRPTPGLNSGTQYF. CDR3 sequence (DNA): TGCGCCAGCAGACCAACACCCGGACTTAATAGTGGGACCCAGTACTTC.

The chain recombines TRBV19 with TRBJ1-5; no clear D gene. The CDR3 covers 13 residues. V was cut by 5 bases and J by 7 bases, with 12 bases left in between. CDR1 is LNHDA and CDR2 is SQIVND in the germline V gene (reference sequence). The CDR3 here is CASSLQRAQPQHF. CDR3 nucleotides: TGTGCCAGTAGTCTCCAGAGAGCGCAGCCCCAGCATTTT.

This clone was seen only once. CDR3 in amino acids: CSVREGTGGHEQYF. The DNA for the CDR3 is TGCAGCGTGAGGGAGGGAACAGGGGGACACGAGCAGTACTTC. This chain links TRBV29-1 with TRBJ2-7, with D possibly being TRBD1 (8 bases). The CDR3 is 14 residues long. CDR1 SQVTM and CDR2 ANQGSEA come from the germline V gene. V gave up 6 bases and J gave up 5 bases, with 20 bases separating them.

The chain's CDR3 is CASSLEDSTYEQYF. Written as DNA, the CDR3 is TGTGCCAGCAGCTTGGAGGACAGTACCTACGAGCAGTACTTC. The chain combines TRBV7-2 with TRBJ2-7, with TRBD1 as a possible D gene (6 bases). V shed 3 bases and J shed 2 bases, with 11 bases lying between them. This CDR3 comprises 14 residues. The germline V gene has CDR1 SGHTA and CDR2 FQGNSA.

The chain is built from TRBV9 and TRBJ1-2, with D perhaps TRBD1 (6 bases). Germline V CDR1 and CDR2: SGDLS, YYNGEE. The V and J ends lost 0 bases and 6 bases respectively, with 12 bases between them. The CDR3 extends over 14 amino acids. DNA of the CDR3: TGTGCCAGCAGCGTAGTTCAGGGGTGGGATGGCTACACCTTC. It encodes CASSVVQGWDGYTF.

This clone came up once. This chain uses TRBV15 with TRBJ2-7; weak D call: TRBD2 (5 bases). The germline CDR1 and CDR2 sequences are LNHNV and YYDKDF (reference sequence). Trimming took off 8 bases at V and 3 bases at J, with 14 bases between the two ends. The CDR3 runs 13 residues. The DNA of the CDR3 is TGTGCCACCTCGGCTAGCCGAGACTACGAGCAGTACTTC. Protein sequence: CATSASRDYEQYF.

The chain joins TRBV4-1 to TRBJ2-2; D is perhaps TRBD2 (5 bases). The CDR3 loop spans 12 amino acids. V was shortened by 4 bases and J by 7 bases, with 7 bases between the two germline ends. Per germline, CDR1 MGHRA and CDR2 YSYEKL. As DNA, the CDR3 is TGCGCCAGCAGCCGTGGAGGCGGGGAGCTGTTTTTT. It is translated as CASSRGGGELFF.

This chain links TRBV27 with TRBJ2-1, with D unresolved. The germline gives CDR1 MNHEY, CDR2 SMNVEV (reference sequence). Trimming took off 8 bases at V and 9 bases at J, with 14 bases between the two ends. The CDR3 spans 12 residues. Here the CDR3 DNA reads TGTGCCAGCCTAACGAGATATTCTGAGCAGTTCTTC. It translates to CASLTRYSEQFF.

The chain uses TRBV7-3 and TRBJ2-5, with TRBD2 identical over 12 bases. The CDR3 runs to 15 residues. Germline V lookup: CDR1 SGHTA, CDR2 FQGTGA. V shed 4 bases, J shed 4 bases, and the junction held 4 bases outside the gene matches. This CDR3 is CASSSASGRGETQYF. DNA for the CDR3: TGTGCCAGCAGCTCCGCTAGCGGGAGGGGAGAGACCCAGTACTTC.

The J gene is TRBJ2-1, the V gene TRBV7-8; D not certain. The CDR3 is 14 residues long. Germline CDR1 is SGHVS and CDR2 is FQNEAQ. Trimming took off 1 base at V and 7 bases at J, with 11 bases between the two ends. The DNA for the CDR3 is TGTGCCAGCAGCTTAGACGGTCATCTGAATGAGCAGTTCTTC. Translation: CASSLDGHLNEQFF.

This chain links TRBV14 with TRBJ1-1; D not resolved. Germline CDR1 SGHDN, CDR2 FVKESK. V dropped 1 base and J dropped 0 bases, with 18 bases sitting between them. The CDR3 covers 18 residues. CDR3 amino acids: CASSQVFRLGRVNTEAFF. DNA for the CDR3: TGTGCCAGCAGCCAAGTTTTCCGGTTGGGGAGGGTGAACACTGAAGCTTTCTTT.

This sequence joins TRBV27 and TRBJ2-1; 13 positions agree with TRBD2. After removal of 6 bases from V and 5 bases from J, the junction contained 4 bases not matched to a gene. Germline CDR1 MNHEY, CDR2 SMNVEV (reference sequence). The CDR3 totals 15 residues. CDR3 residues: CASSLGTSGNNEQFF. CDR3 DNA sequence: TGTGCCAGCAGCCTAGGGACTAGCGGGAACAATGAGCAGTTCTTC.

J is TRBJ2-1 and V is TRBV15; 12 bases agree with TRBD2. J lost 9 bases, V lost 1 base, and 7 bases had no gene match. This CDR3 comprises 16 residues. CDR1 is LNHNV, CDR2 YYDKDF, per germline (reference sequence). This CDR3 reads CATSRGWTSGAVEQFF. Here the CDR3 DNA reads TGTGCCACCAGCAGAGGCTGGACTAGCGGGGCTGTTGAGCAGTTCTTC.

About this clone: At the DNA level, this CDR3 is encoded by other sequences in the same sample as well. The V call is TRBV9, the J call TRBJ2-1, with TRBD2 identical over 7 bases. CDR3 length equals 15 residues. Trimming cost V 0 bases and J 0 bases; bases outside gene matches: 0. The V gene's germline CDR1 is SGDLS and CDR2 YYNGEE. DNA for the CDR3: TGTGCCAGCAGCGTAGGGACTAGCTCCTACAATGAGCAGTTCTTC. Translated, it gives CASSVGTSSYNEQFF. The full variable domain, rest sourced from reference TRBV9 and TRBJ2-1, is DSGVTQTPKHLITATGQRVTLRCSPRSGDLSVYWYQQSLDQGLQFLIQYYNGEERAKGNILERFSAQQFPDLHSELNLSSLELGDSALYFCASSVGTSSYNEQFFGPGTRLTVL.

The chain carries TRBV5-1 and TRBJ2-3, with D hard to call. The CDR3 sequence is 13 residues long. The V gene lost 0 bases and the J gene lost 10 bases, with 12 bases spanning the gap. Per the germline V gene, CDR1 is SGHRS and CDR2 is YFSETQ. CDR3 amino acids: CASSLEPASAQYF. The CDR3, as DNA: TGCGCCAGCAGCTTGGAGCCCGCATCTGCGCAGTATTTT.

This chain uses TRBV4-1 with TRBJ2-3, with TRBD2 matching 9 bases. This CDR3 is 16 amino acids long. Germline trimming cut 1 base from V and 2 bases from J; bases unmatched to any gene: 4. Germline V gives CDR1 MGHRA, CDR2 YSYEKL. The CDR3 region is CASSQAVAGDTDTQYF. CDR3 DNA: TGCGCCAGCAGCCAAGCGGTAGCGGGGGACACAGATACGCAGTATTTT.

The V call is TRBV6-5, the J call TRBJ2-7; TRBD2 agrees at 11 bases. J lost 4 bases, V lost 0 bases, and 5 bases had no gene match. The CDR3 sequence is 16 residues long. In germline, CDR1 is MNHEY, CDR2 SVGAGI. CDR3 nucleotide sequence: TGTGCCAGCAGTTACTCATTACTAGCGGGGGTGTACGAGCAGTACTTC. Translation gives CASSYSLLAGVYEQYF.

V gene TRBV29-1 combines with J gene TRBJ1-1; TRBD1 matches at 9 bases. V was pared by 7 bases and J by 6 bases, with 6 bases of the junction left unmatched. The CDR3 is 12 residues long. Per the germline V gene, CDR1 is SQVTM and CDR2 is ANQGSEA. The CDR3 loop is CSADTGGPEAFF. CDR3 nucleotide sequence: TGCAGCGCCGATACAGGGGGCCCTGAAGCTTTCTTT.

This chain connects TRBV20-1 to TRBJ2-1; the D is unclear. Germline CDR1 DFQATT, CDR2 SNEGSKA (reference sequence). There are 10 residues in the CDR3. The CDR3 protein is CTSLYNEQFF. The CDR3 coding sequence is TGCACCTCTTTGTACAATGAGCAGTTCTTC.

This clone was seen only once. The chain recombines TRBV13 with TRBJ1-1; D is ambiguous. CDR3 length equals 14 residues. Trimming shortened V by 1 base and J by 3 bases, and 9 bases separated the two germline ends. Germline assignment: CDR1 PRHDT and CDR2 FYEKMQ (reference sequence). As DNA, the CDR3 is TGTGCCAGCAGCTTAGAAGGAGGTTACACTGAAGCTTTCTTT. This gives the protein CASSLEGGYTEAFF.

V is TRBV7-2 and J is TRBJ1-2; no firm D call. V was clipped by 1 base and J by 5 bases, with 11 bases between them. Germline CDR1 reads SGHTA; CDR2 reads FQGNSA. The CDR3 length is 14 residues. Here the CDR3 reads CASSLERQSYGYTF. The DNA for the CDR3 is TGTGCCAGCAGCTTAGAGAGGCAGTCATATGGCTACACCTTC.

CDR3 DNA sequence: TGTGCCAGCAGTCCTACTAGTTTCTCCTACAATGAGCAGTTCTTC. Protein sequence: CASSPTSFSYNEQFF. The gene calls are TRBV27 and TRBJ2-1; TRBD2 might be the D (5 bases). The CDR3 loop spans 15 amino acids. The germline CDR1 and CDR2 sequences are MNHEY and SMNVEV (reference sequence). V was cut by 5 bases and J by 0 bases, with 11 bases left in between.

CDR3 amino acids: CAWKGAYGYTF. The CDR3 nucleotides read TGTGCCTGGAAAGGGGCCTATGGCTACACCTTC. This chain joins TRBV30 and TRBJ1-2; possible D gene TRBD1, 5 bases. CDR1 and CDR2 (germline): GTSNPN, SVGIG (reference sequence). Trimming took 4 bases from V and 4 from J, leaving 7 bases between them. The CDR3 length is 11 residues.